These T cell receptor beta chains were read from a single sample in a study of blood T cell repertoires in COVID-19. This table comes from immunoSEQ multiplex PCR, and its TCRdb copy is limited to in-frame clones, with some not included. The sample includes 200,000 to 250,000 clones, more than 80% of them seen just once. The sample consisted of PBMCs or T cells enriched from blood (not recorded which). These receptors originate from a woman aged 18-29 years in a cohort exposed to, infected with or recovered from COVID-19 (not recorded which). CDR3s include the opening cysteine and the closing phenylalanine or tryptophan. Fields, in order: J gene, V gene, D gene, clone size, CDR3 protein, CDR3 DNA. A D gene is named only where the DNA matches it firmly. Size values are once, few and many counts, or a class for expanded clones, and some rows have none.

>TRBJ1-2|TRBV6-5|.|.
CASIKGGHGYTF
TGTGCCAGCATCAAGGGAGGGCATGGCTACACCTTC
>TRBJ2-1|TRBV29-1|.|once
CSVGRLRGEQFF
TGCAGCGTTGGGCGACTCAGAGGTGAGCAGTTCTTC
>TRBJ2-1|TRBV7-8|.|.
CASSLDRAGEQFF
TGTGCCAGCAGCTTAGACAGGGCCGGTGAGCAGTTCTTC
>TRBJ1-2|TRBV6-5|.|.
CASSQGYFSGYTF
TGTGCCAGCAGTCAGGGGTATTTCTCTGGCTACACCTTC
>TRBJ1-6|TRBV10-3|.|once
CAISDRGNSPLHF
TGTGCCATCAGTGACAGGGGAAATTCACCCCTCCACTTT
>TRBJ2-7|TRBV3-1/TRBV3-2|.|.
CASSQGSGSLEQYF
TGTGCCAGCAGCCAAGGTAGTGGGAGCCTCGAGCAGTACTTC
>TRBJ1-3|TRBV18|.|.
CASSPRGGGSTIYF
TGTGCCAGCTCACCACGCGGGGGTGGAAGCACCATATATTTT
>TRBJ1-5|TRBV7-9|.|.
CASSPSRGVGRSNQPQHF
TGTGCCAGCAGCCCGTCACGCGGGGTGGGGAGAAGCAATCAGCCCCAGCATTTT
>TRBJ1-5|TRBV11-2|.|.
CASSLAGGNQPQHF
TGTGCCAGCAGCTTAGCAGGGGGCAATCAGCCCCAGCATTTT
>TRBJ1-1|TRBV27|.|.
CASSLSWGIQSEAFF
TGTGCCAGCAGTTTGAGTTGGGGCATTCAGTCTGAAGCTTTCTTT
>TRBJ2-7|TRBV6-5|.|.
CASKFHGTSSYEQYF
TGTGCCAGCAAATTCCACGGGACTTCCTCCTACGAGCAGTACTTC
>TRBJ2-1|TRBV14|TRBD2|.
CASSGPTSGSPYNEQFF
TGTGCCAGCAGCGGGCCGACTAGCGGGAGCCCCTACAATGAGCAGTTCTTC
>TRBJ1-2|TRBV7-9|TRBD1|.
CASSSDRDHGYTF
TGTGCCAGCAGCTCGGACAGGGATCATGGCTACACCTTC
>TRBJ2-7|TRBV23-1|TRBD1|few
CASRDRGYEQYF
TGCGCCAGCAGGGACAGGGGCTACGAGCAGTACTTC
>TRBJ2-7|TRBV9|.|.
CASSPTRAGPYF
TGTGCCAGCAGCCCGACTAGGGCAGGGCCGTACTTC
>TRBJ1-2|TRBV3-1/TRBV3-2|.|once
CASSQQGTLYGYTF
TGTGCCAGCAGCCAACAGGGGACACTCTATGGCTACACCTTC
>TRBJ1-1|TRBV16|.|once
CASSPWRVEAFF
TGTGCCAGCAGCCCCTGGCGGGTAGAAGCTTTCTTT
>TRBJ1-1|TRBV6-5|.|.
CASSYRLGVNTEAFF
TGTGCCAGCAGTTACCGCTTAGGGGTGAACACTGAAGCTTTCTTT
>TRBJ1-2|TRBV6-4|TRBD1|.
CASSDSFLTGAPNYGYTF
TGTGCCAGCAGTGACTCCTTCCTAACAGGGGCACCTAACTATGGCTACACCTTC
>TRBJ1-3|TRBV3-1/TRBV3-2|.|.
CASSQSGAGNTIYF
TGTGCCAGCAGCCAATCGGGGGCTGGAAACACCATATATTTT
>TRBJ2-3|TRBV13|TRBD2|once
CASSSPSGGSTDTQYF
TGTGCCAGCAGCTCTCCTAGCGGGGGGAGCACAGATACGCAGTATTTT
>TRBJ2-7|TRBV5-1|TRBD1|.
CASSLAGQNEQYF
TGCGCCAGCAGCTTGGCGGGACAGAACGAGCAGTACTTC
>TRBJ1-5|TRBV6-1|TRBD1|.
CASSEDRGRFEPQHF
TGTGCCAGCAGTGAGGACAGGGGGCGCTTTGAGCCCCAGCATTTT
>TRBJ1-4|TRBV25-1|TRBD1|.
CASGETGPNEKLFF
TGTGCCAGCGGGGAGACAGGGCCGAATGAAAAACTGTTTTTT
>TRBJ1-3|TRBV3-1/TRBV3-2|TRBD1|.
CASSLTGGSGRSGNTIYF
TGTGCCAGCAGCCTGACAGGGGGGTCGGGACGCTCTGGAAACACCATATATTTT
>TRBJ1-2|TRBV10-2|.|.
CASSVGWGGTYGYTF
TGCGCCAGCAGTGTGGGTTGGGGCGGCACCTATGGCTACACCTTC
>TRBJ2-1|TRBV20-1|TRBD2|.
CSASSQREVVYNEQFF
TGCAGTGCTAGTTCCCAGCGGGAGGTGGTCTACAATGAGCAGTTCTTC
>TRBJ1-5|TRBV19|TRBD1|.
CASKSGQEEQPQHF
TGTGCCAGTAAATCGGGACAGGAGGAACAGCCCCAGCATTTT
>TRBJ2-3|TRBV19|TRBD2|.
CASSIGTSLEADTQYF
TGTGCCAGTAGTATAGGGACTAGCCTCGAGGCAGATACGCAGTATTTT
>TRBJ1-3|TRBV9|.|.
CASSTTTGSGNTIYF
TGTGCCAGCAGCACGACGACAGGCTCTGGAAACACCATATATTTT
>TRBJ2-7|TRBV3-1/TRBV3-2|.|.
CASSPGTLSPYEQYF
TGTGCCAGCAGCCCCGGGACATTGTCCCCCTACGAGCAGTACTTC
>TRBJ1-3|TRBV15|TRBD1|.
CATSEQGKGNTIYF
TGTGCCACCAGCGAACAGGGGAAAGGAAACACCATATATTTT
>TRBJ2-7|TRBV12-3/TRBV12-4|TRBD2|.
CASSWGTSYEQYF
TGTGCCAGCAGTTGGGGGACTAGTTACGAGCAGTACTTC
>TRBJ2-1|TRBV4-2|TRBD2|.
CASSHSLAGGNNEQFF
TGTGCCAGCAGCCACTCACTAGCGGGGGGTAACAATGAGCAGTTCTTC
>TRBJ2-1|TRBV10-3|.|.
CAISDQKSYNEQFF
TGTGCCATCAGTGATCAAAAATCCTACAATGAGCAGTTCTTC
>TRBJ1-2|TRBV27|.|.
CASRDGQGQGYGYTF
TGTGCCAGCAGAGATGGTCAGGGGCAGGGCTATGGCTACACCTTC
>TRBJ2-2|TRBV4-2|TRBD2|.
CASSKAGENTGELFF
TGTGCCAGCAGCAAGGCGGGGGAGAACACCGGGGAGCTGTTTTTT
>TRBJ2-3|TRBV3-1/TRBV3-2|.|.
CASSGWRGEDTQYF
TGTGCCAGCAGCGGGTGGAGGGGTGAAGATACGCAGTATTTT
>TRBJ1-2|TRBV23-1|.|.
CASSQYRQGEDGYTF
TGCGCCAGCAGTCAATATAGGCAGGGTGAAGATGGCTACACCTTC
>TRBJ1-3|TRBV2|.|.
CASRLSGGRNTIYF
TGTGCCAGCCGGTTGAGCGGGGGCAGAAACACCATATATTTT
>TRBJ1-5|TRBV23-1|.|.
CASSQSSPARSNQPQHF
TGCGCCAGCAGTCAATCTTCCCCAGCGCGGAGCAATCAGCCCCAGCATTTT